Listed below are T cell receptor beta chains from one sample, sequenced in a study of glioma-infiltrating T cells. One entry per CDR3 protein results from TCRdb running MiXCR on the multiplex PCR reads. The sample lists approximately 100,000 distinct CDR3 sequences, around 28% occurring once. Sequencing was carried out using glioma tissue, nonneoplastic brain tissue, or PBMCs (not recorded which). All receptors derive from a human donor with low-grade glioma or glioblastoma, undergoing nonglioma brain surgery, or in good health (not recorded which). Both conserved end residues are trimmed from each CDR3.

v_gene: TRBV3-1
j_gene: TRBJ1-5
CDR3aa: ASSQSGVSNQPQH

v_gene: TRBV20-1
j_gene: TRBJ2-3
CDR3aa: SAIDTGKRTDTQY

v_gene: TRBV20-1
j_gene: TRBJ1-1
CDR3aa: SARDRGTEAF

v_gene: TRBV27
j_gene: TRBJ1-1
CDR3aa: ASRRREGEAF

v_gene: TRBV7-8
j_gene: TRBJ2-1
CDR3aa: ASRPAAGLANEQF

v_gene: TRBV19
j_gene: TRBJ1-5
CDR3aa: ASSIDPTEAQPQH

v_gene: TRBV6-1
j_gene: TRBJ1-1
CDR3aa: ASIVPGRQNEAF

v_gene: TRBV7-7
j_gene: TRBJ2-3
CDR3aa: ASSSGTSGAETQY

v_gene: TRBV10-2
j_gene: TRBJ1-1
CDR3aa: ASGQKGGEAF

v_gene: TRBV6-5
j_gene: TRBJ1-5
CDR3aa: ASSHSKVYSNQPQH

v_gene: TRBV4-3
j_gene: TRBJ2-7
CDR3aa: ASSHRGEGQFYEQY

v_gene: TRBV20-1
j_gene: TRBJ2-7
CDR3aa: SAFSSGGLSSYEQY

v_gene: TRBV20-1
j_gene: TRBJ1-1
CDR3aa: SAPDRVAEAF

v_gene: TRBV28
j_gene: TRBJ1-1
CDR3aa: ASNRPNTEAS

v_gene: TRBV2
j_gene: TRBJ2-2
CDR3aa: ASRHSSLDTGELF

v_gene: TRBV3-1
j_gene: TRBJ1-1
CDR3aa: ASTQRGSSNTEAF

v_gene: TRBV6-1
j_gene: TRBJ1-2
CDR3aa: ASLLGGGYYGYT

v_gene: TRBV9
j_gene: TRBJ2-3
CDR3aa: ASSIGLGAGTDTQY

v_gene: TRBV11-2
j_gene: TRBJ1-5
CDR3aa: ASSRYSNQPQH

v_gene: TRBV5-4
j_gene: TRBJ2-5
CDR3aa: ASSGAGGRETQY

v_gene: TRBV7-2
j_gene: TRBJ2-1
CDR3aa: ASSLAGSAGEQF

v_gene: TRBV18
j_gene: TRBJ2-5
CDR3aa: ASRGSGSVQETQY

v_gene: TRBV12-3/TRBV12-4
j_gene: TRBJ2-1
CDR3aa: ASSLAGGRNNEQF

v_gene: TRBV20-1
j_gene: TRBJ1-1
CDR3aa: SAPIGGGLNTEAF

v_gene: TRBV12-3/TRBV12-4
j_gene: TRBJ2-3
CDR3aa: ASSFADTQDTQY

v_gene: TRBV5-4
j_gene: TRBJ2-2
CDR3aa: ASSLDLHRELF

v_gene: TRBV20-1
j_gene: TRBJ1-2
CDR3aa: SASDFGRGYGYT

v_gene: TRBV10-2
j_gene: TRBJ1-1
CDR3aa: ASRYRDTEAF

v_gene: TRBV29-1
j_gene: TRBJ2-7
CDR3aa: SVTGGPRYEQY

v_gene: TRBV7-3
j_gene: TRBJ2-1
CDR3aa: ASSLIPLNEQF